This section outlines one T cell receptor beta chain sequence together with its context. Its matching antigen is unknown. Both TRBC1 and TRBC2 were covered by a beta constant-region primer of two equimolar oligonucleotides. The ligated cDNA underwent four PCR rounds using SP2 and nested alpha and beta constant-region primers. A single record per CDR3 protein comes from TCRdb applying MiXCR to the UMI-ligation and nested PCR reads. The data contain tens of thousands of distinct CDR3 sequences, around 9% of them singletons. This record comes from a study of naive and memory T cell subsets. Study-level findings and limits: Naive repertoires, especially CD8, held a few larger clonotypes, possibly memory cells re-expressing CD45RA. Between naive and memory subsets, TCR abundance power law exponents differed.

V trimming: 6 bases; J trimming: 2 bases; junction bases outside the gene matches: 4. Germline V gene lookup returns CDR1 MNHEY and CDR2 SMNVEV (reference sequence). The CDR3 spans 14 residues. The TCR originated in a human donor in good health. This chain uses TRBV27 with TRBJ2-1; 7 nucleotides line up with TRBD2. What was sequenced was naive CD8+ T cells from blood. CDR3 sequence (DNA): TGTGCCAGCAGGGTGGGGGGGGCCTACAATGAGCAGTTCTTC. Protein: CASRVGGAYNEQFF.